Reported below is one T cell receptor (beta chain). The antigen remains undetermined. All the people who gave samples were healthy bone marrow donors. 60 Vbeta and 13 Jbeta primers were used in PCR. Repertoires were generated with immunoSEQ multiplex PCR, while TCRdb's copy carries only in-frame clones and drops some. The sample carries fewer than 60,000 clones, around three fifths recorded once. This record belongs to a study of cytomegalovirus exposure and HLA in healthy donors. Overall study findings and caveats: Researchers reported in a later analysis that common viral pathogens appeared linked to several top clusters.

The sequenced material came from PBMCs. The clonotype comes from a human donor in good health.

In nucleotides, the CDR3 is TGTGCCTGGAGTGTATTCAGGGGGCTGGGGTATGGCTACACCTTC. It is translated as CAWSVFRGLGYGYTF. The chain employs TRBV30 and TRBJ1-2; 8 bases match TRBD1. The germline gives CDR1 GTSNPN, CDR2 SVGIG (reference sequence). V shed 0 bases, J shed 5 bases, and the junction held 8 bases outside the gene matches. This CDR3 is built from 15 residues.